This T cell receptor (beta chain) appears in the sequencing data of a study of T-cell reconstitution after alpha-beta-depleted transplantation in children. Germline V lookup: CDR1 KGHSH, CDR2 LQKENI. Unmatched junction bases numbered 5, after V lost 3 bases and J lost 2 bases. The CDR3 runs 15 residues. The authors prepared the TCRbeta library with unique molecular identifiers. TCRdb used MiXCR to reprocess the PCR reads, holding one entry per CDR3 protein. The sample holds 70,000 to 95,000 distinct CDR3 sequences, 12% seen once. This clonotype has a count of ten or more. The sample in question was PBMCs from the stem cell graft donor, obtained from the stem cell graft. The TCR comes from a human donor who donated a stem cell graft to a child with inherited bone marrow failure. The chain carries TRBV18 and TRBJ2-3, with TRBD1 matching 7 bases. CDR3 residues: CASSPTDRATDTQYF. In DNA, the CDR3 is TGTGCCAGCTCACCTACTGACAGGGCCACAGATACGCAGTATTTT.